Listed here are 6 T cell receptor beta chains from one sample, sequenced in a study of blood T cell repertoires in COVID-19. TCRdb's copy holds only in-frame clones and misses some; the assay was immunoSEQ multiplex PCR. The sample lists roughly 45,000 clones, approximately 87% occurring once. The sequencing sample was made of peripheral blood. These receptors all come from a human donor in a cohort sampled during active COVID-19.

The chain has TRBV7-3 and TRBJ2-7, with a weak D call TRBD2 (6 bases). From germline, CDR1 is SGHTA and CDR2 FQGTGA. V was shortened by 3 bases and J by 0 bases, with 12 bases between the two germline ends. CDR3 length equals 15 residues. CDR3: CASSLGLSSSYEQYF. Written as DNA, the CDR3 is TGTGCCAGCAGCTTGGGACTCTCGAGCTCCTACGAGCAGTACTTC.

The rearrangement joins TRBV4-2 to TRBJ2-1; 7 bases align to TRBD2. The CDR3 has 15 amino acids. Germline trimming cut 4 bases from V and 0 bases from J; bases unmatched to any gene: 3. The germline gives CDR1 LGHNA, CDR2 YNFKEQ. The CDR3 region has the DNA TGTGCCAGCAGCCCGATAGCGGGCTCCTACAATGAGCAGTTCTTC. Encoded protein: CASSPIAGSYNEQFF.

This chain connects TRBV7-9 to TRBJ2-5; no reliable D call. The V gene's germline CDR1 is SEHNR and CDR2 FQNEAQ (reference sequence). V was trimmed by 1 base and J by 2 bases, leaving 14 bases between them. The CDR3 length is 16 residues. CDR3 nucleotide sequence: TGTGCCAGCAGCTTAGAGACACAACAATTACAAGAGACCCAGTACTTC. This gives the protein CASSLETQQLQETQYF.

The chain carries TRBV5-8 and TRBJ1-2; the match to TRBD1 covers 7 bases. Germline CDR1 and CDR2: SGHTS and YDEGEE. The junction had 4 bases not matched to a gene; V was cut back by 0 bases and J by 2 bases. This CDR3 comprises 15 residues. The CDR3 nucleotides read TGTGCCAGCAGCTTGGTGGCAGGGGGAAACTATGGCTACACCTTC. Protein product: CASSLVAGGNYGYTF.

This chain's CDR3 is CASRPPLTGIHGYTF. CDR3 in DNA: TGTGCCAGCAGACCACCCTTGACAGGGATCCATGGCTACACCTTC. V is TRBV7-2 and J is TRBJ1-2; 7 bases match TRBD1. Germline CDR1 SGHTA, CDR2 FQGNSA. The length of the CDR3 is 15 residues. The V segment lost 6 bases and the J segment 6 bases; nucleotides outside the gene matches: 13.

This chain connects TRBV27 to TRBJ1-5; 7 positions match TRBD1. V shed 6 bases, J shed 4 bases, and the junction held 6 bases outside the gene matches. This CDR3 comprises 14 residues. Germline CDR1 MNHEY, CDR2 SMNVEV (reference sequence). The CDR3, as DNA: TGTGCCAGCAGCCCATTACAGGGGAATCAGCCCCAGCATTTT. Amino acid sequence: CASSPLQGNQPQHF.